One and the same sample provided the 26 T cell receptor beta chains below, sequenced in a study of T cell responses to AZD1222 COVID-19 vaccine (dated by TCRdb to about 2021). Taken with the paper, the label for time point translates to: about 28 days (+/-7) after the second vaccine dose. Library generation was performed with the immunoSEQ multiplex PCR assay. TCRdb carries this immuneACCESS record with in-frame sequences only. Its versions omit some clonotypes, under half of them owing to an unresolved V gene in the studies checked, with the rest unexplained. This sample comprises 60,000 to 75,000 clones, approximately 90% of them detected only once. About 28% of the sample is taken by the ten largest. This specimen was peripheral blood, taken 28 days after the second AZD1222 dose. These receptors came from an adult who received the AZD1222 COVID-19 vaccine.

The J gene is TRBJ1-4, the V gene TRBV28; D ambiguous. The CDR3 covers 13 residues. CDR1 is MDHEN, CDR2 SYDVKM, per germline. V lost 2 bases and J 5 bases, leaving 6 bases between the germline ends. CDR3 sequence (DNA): TGTGCCAGCAGTTTAATCGGAAATGAAAAACTGTTTTTT. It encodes CASSLIGNEKLFF.

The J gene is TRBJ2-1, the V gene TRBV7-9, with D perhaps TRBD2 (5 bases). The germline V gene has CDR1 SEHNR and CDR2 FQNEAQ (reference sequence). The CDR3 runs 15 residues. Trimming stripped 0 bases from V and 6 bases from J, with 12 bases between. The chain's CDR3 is CASSLASAVLNEQFF. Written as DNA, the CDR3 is TGTGCCAGCAGCTTAGCTAGCGCGGTACTCAATGAGCAGTTCTTC.

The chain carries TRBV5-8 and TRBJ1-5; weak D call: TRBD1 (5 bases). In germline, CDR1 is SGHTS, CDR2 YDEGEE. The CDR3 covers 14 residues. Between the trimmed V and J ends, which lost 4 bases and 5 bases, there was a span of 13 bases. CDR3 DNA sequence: TGTGCCAGCAGCCCATATCCGACAGATCAGCCCCAGCATTTT. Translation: CASSPYPTDQPQHF.

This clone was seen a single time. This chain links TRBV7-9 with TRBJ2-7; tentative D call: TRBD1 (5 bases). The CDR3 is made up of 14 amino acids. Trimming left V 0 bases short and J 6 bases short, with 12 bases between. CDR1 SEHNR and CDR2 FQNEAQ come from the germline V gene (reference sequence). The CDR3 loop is CASSLAGRGGEQYF. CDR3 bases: TGTGCCAGCAGCTTAGCGGGTAGGGGCGGCGAGCAGTACTTC.

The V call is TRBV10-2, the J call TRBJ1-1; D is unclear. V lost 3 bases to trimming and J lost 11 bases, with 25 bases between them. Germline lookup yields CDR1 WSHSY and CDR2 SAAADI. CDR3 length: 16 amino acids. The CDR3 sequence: CASSDVFGLGEKGAFF. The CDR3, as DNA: TGCGCCAGCAGTGATGTATTTGGACTCGGGGAAAAAGGGGCTTTCTTT.

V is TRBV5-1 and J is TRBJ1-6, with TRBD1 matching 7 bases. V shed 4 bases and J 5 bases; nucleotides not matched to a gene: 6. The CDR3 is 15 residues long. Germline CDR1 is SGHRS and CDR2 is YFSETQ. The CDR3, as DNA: TGCGCCAGCAGCCCGGACAGGCGTAATAATTCACCCCTCCACTTT. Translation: CASSPDRRNNSPLHF.

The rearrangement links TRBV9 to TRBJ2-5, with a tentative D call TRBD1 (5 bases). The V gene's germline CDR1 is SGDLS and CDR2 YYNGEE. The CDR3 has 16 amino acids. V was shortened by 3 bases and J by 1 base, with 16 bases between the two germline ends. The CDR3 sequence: CASSGPPRQLQETQYF. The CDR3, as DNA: TGTGCCAGCAGCGGACCCCCCAGACAGCTCCAAGAGACCCAGTACTTC.

The DNA of the CDR3 is TGTGCCAGCAGTTTACTTGACGCCAGGATGGGAGATACGCAGTATTTT. Amino acids: CASSLLDARMGDTQYF. This chain connects TRBV28 to TRBJ2-3; D not certain. This CDR3 has 16 residues. Germline CDR1 MDHEN, CDR2 SYDVKM. Deletions cut 2 bases from V and 5 bases from J, with 17 bases between.

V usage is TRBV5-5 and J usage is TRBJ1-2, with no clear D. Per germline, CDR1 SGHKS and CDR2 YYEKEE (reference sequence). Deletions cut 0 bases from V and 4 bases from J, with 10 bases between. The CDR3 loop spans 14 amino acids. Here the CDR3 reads CASSLARRFYGYTF. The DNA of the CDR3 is TGTGCCAGCAGCTTGGCCCGTAGATTCTATGGCTACACCTTC.

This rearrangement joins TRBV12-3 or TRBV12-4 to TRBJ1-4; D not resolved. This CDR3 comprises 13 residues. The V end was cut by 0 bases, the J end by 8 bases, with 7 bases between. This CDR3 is CASSLASGEKLFF. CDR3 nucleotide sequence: TGTGCCAGCAGTTTAGCGAGTGGGGAAAAACTGTTTTTT.

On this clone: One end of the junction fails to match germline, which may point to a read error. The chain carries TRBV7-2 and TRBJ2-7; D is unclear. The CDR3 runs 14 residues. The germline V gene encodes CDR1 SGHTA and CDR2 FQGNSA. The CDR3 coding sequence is TGTGCCAGCAGCACTACCCGACCTTCCTCCGAGCAGTACTTC. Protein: CASSTTRPSSEQYF.

CDR3 loop: CASSVIGQVGYEQYF. In DNA, the CDR3 is TGTGCCAGCAGTGTCATAGGGCAGGTGGGCTACGAGCAGTACTTC. This chain uses TRBV2 with TRBJ2-7; no reliable D call. This CDR3 has 15 residues. Germline V gene data show CDR1 as SNHLY and CDR2 as FYNNEI. V lost 4 bases, J lost 3 bases, and 16 bases lay in between.

The chain's CDR3 is CASSQAGPTDTQYF. As DNA, the CDR3 is TGTGCCAGCAGCCAAGCTGGCCCCACAGATACGCAGTATTTT. The chain couples TRBV4-2 to TRBJ2-3; D unclear. Germline V gene sequence: CDR1 LGHNA, CDR2 YNFKEQ. Trimming removed 1 base from V and 2 bases from J, with 7 bases in between. This CDR3 contains 14 residues.

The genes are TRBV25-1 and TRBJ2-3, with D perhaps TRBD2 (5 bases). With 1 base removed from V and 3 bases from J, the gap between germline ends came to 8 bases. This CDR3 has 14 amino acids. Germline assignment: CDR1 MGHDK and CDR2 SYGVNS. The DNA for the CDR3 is TGTGCCAGCAGTGAATCTGGGAGAACAGATACGCAGTATTTT. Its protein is CASSESGRTDTQYF.

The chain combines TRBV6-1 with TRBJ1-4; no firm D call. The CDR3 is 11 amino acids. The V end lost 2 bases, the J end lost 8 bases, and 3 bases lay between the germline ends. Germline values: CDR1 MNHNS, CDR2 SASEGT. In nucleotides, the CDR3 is TGTGCCAGCAGTGAAACGGAAAAACTGTTTTTT. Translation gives CASSETEKLFF.

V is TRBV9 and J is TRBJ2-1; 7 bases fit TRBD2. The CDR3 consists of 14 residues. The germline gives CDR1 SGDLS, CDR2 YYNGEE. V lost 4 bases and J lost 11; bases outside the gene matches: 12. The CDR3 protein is CASSPAGETWKQFF. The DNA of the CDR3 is TGTGCCAGCAGCCCGGCGGGGGAGACGTGGAAGCAGTTCTTC.

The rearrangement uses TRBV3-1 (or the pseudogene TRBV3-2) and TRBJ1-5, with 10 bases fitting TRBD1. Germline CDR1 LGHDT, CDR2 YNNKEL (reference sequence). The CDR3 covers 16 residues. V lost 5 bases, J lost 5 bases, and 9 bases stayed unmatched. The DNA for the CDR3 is TGTGCCAGCAGCGCCTCGACAGGGGGCCTTCATCAGCCCCAGCATTTT. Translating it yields CASSASTGGLHQPQHF.

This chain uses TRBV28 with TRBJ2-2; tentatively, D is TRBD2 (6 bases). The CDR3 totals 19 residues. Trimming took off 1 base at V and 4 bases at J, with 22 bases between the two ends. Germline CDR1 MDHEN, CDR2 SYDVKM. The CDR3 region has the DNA TGTGCCAGCAGTTTATTAATGGTTCTGAGGGGACTGGGCACCGGGGAGCTGTTTTTT. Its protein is CASSLLMVLRGLGTGELFF.

The CDR3 DNA reads TGTGCCAGCACGGGAGGGACCGGGGAGCTGTTTTTT. As protein: CASTGGTGELFF. The chain uses TRBV25-1 and TRBJ2-2; 8 nucleotides align to TRBD2. This CDR3 has 12 residues. J was trimmed by 5 bases and V by 7 bases; bases with no gene match: 0. Germline V CDR1 and CDR2: MGHDK, SYGVNS.

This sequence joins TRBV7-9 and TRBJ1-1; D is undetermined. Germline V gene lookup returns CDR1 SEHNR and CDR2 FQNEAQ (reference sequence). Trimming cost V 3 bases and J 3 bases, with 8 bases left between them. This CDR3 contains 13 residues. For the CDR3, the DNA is TGTGCCAGCAGCTTTAGGGTGGACACTGAAGCTTTCTTT. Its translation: CASSFRVDTEAFF.

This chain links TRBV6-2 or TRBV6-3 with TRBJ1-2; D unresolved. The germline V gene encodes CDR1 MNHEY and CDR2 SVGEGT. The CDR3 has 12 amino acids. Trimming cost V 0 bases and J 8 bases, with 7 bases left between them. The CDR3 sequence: CASSYSKSGYTF. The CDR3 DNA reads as TGTGCCAGCAGTTACTCGAAAAGCGGCTACACCTTC.

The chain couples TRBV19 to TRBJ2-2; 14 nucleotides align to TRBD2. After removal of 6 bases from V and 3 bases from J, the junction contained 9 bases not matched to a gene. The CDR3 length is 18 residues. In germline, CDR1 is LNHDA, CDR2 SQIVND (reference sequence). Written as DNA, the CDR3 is TGTGCCAGTAGATGGACTAGCGGGAGGAACGGGGACACCGGGGAGCTGTTTTTT. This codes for CASRWTSGRNGDTGELFF.

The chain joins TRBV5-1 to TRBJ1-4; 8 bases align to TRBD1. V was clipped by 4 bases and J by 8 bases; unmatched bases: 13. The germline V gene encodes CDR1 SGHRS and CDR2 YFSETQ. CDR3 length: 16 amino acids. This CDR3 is CASSPSPDRGPEKLFF. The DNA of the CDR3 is TGCGCCAGCAGCCCGAGCCCCGACAGGGGACCGGAAAAACTGTTTTTT.

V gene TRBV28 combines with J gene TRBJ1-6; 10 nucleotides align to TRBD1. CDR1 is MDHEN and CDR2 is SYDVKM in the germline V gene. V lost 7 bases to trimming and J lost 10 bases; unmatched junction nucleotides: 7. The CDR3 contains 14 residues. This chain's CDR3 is CASTSGTGASPLHF. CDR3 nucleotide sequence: TGTGCCAGCACTTCCGGGACAGGGGCCTCACCCCTCCACTTT.

The CDR3 reads CASSSGGGDNEQFF. In nucleotides, the CDR3 is TGTGCCAGCAGCTCCGGTGGGGGTGACAATGAGCAGTTCTTC. The chain uses TRBV7-8 and TRBJ2-1, with D tentatively TRBD1 or TRBD2 (5 bases each). Germline CDR1 reads SGHVS; CDR2 reads FQNEAQ. V dropped 4 bases and J dropped 5 bases, with 12 bases sitting between them. This CDR3 comprises 14 residues.

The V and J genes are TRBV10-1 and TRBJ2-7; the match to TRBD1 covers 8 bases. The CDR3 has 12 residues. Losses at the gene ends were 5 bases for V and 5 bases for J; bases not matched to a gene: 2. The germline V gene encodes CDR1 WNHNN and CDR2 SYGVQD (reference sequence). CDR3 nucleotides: TGCGCCAGCAGTAGGACAGGGAACGAGCAGTACTTC. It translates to CASSRTGNEQYF.